This T cell receptor beta chain comes out of a study of beta chain features in type 1 diabetes. Expressed TCRB transcripts were sequenced after all isolated RNA was converted to cDNA. The data were produced by immunoSEQ multiplex PCR, yet TCRdb's version contains in-frame clones alone and is incomplete. Among about 350,000 clones listed, about 18% were seen once. The sequence derives from a woman aged 18 to 35 in good health. Sequenced material: naive CD4+ T cells from blood.

The DNA of the CDR3 is TGCGCCAGCAGCCATCCCGCCGGGGGTCGGGTTTGGGAGACCCAGTACTTC. It yields the protein CASSHPAGGRVWETQYF. The V call is TRBV4-1, the J call TRBJ2-5; tentative D call: TRBD2 (6 bases). This CDR3 comprises 17 residues. The V gene's germline CDR1 is MGHRA and CDR2 YSYEKL. V lost 3 bases and J 5 bases, leaving 22 bases between the germline ends.